This is a list of T cell receptor beta chains from one sample in a study of blood T cell repertoires in COVID-19. Data came from immunoSEQ multiplex PCR; TCRdb stores just in-frame clones and leaves some out. The sample lists approximately 100,000 clones, more than 80% occurring once. The sequencing input was peripheral blood. These receptor sequences come from a woman aged 55 to 70 with acute or convalescent COVID-19. Each CDR3 is given with its conserved first and last residue. The order of the fields is clone size, V gene, D gene, J gene, CDR3 DNA, CDR3 protein. The D gene is left open where the match is weak. Expanded clones get a size class; other rows say once, few or many, or leave the size out.

.	TRBV9	TRBD2	TRBJ2-4	TGTGCCAGCAGCGTCACTAGCGGAGGGGAGTCCAAAAACATTCAGTACTTC	CASSVTSGGESKNIQYF
.	TRBV6-5	.	TRBJ2-3	TGTGCCAGCTGCCAGGGTTCAGACGCAGATACGCAGTATTTT	CASCQGSDADTQYF
.	TRBV3-1/TRBV3-2	.	TRBJ1-5	TGTGCCAGCAGCCAAGATTACGGGGACAATCAGCCCCAGCATTTT	CASSQDYGDNQPQHF
.	TRBV10-3	TRBD1	TRBJ1-2	TGTGCCATCAGTGACCCTCCGACAGGGGGTCGGTTCTATGGCTACACCTTC	CAISDPPTGGRFYGYTF
once	TRBV28	TRBD1	TRBJ1-5	TGTGCCAGCAGACAGCCGGGACAGGGAGACAATCAGCCCCAGCATTTT	CASRQPGQGDNQPQHF
.	TRBV3-1/TRBV3-2	TRBD1	TRBJ1-2	TGTGCCAGCAGCCAAGGGGCAGGGGGCGGCCCCTCCCATGGCTACACCTTC	CASSQGAGGGPSHGYTF
.	TRBV6-5	.	TRBJ1-1	TGTGCCAGCAGTTACCTGGCGACAGGTATGAACACTGAAGCTTTCTTT	CASSYLATGMNTEAFF
.	TRBV18	TRBD2	TRBJ2-1	TGTGCCAGCTATGTCAGCGGGAGCGGGGGCAATGAGCAGTTCTTC	CASYVSGSGGNEQFF
.	TRBV27	.	TRBJ1-2	TGTGCCAGCAGTTTAAGTTGGGCAGGGGATGGCTACACCTTC	CASSLSWAGDGYTF
.	TRBV21-1	.	TRBJ2-1	TGTGCCAGCAGCTCACGGACTAGCGGGAGGTCGAATGAGCAGTTCTTC	CASSSRTSGRSNEQFF
few	TRBV19	.	TRBJ1-3	TGTGCCAGTAGCGACTCCGGGGGCTCTGGAAACACCATATATTTT	CASSDSGGSGNTIYF
.	TRBV7-9	.	TRBJ1-4	TGTGCCAGCAGCAACCGACGGACTCATAATGAAAAACTGTTTTTT	CASSNRRTHNEKLFF
.	TRBV27	TRBD1	TRBJ2-7	TGTGCCAGCAGGCGGACAGGCACCTACGAGCAGTACTTC	CASRRTGTYEQYF
.	TRBV2	.	TRBJ1-1	TGTGCCAGGAGTCGGGTGGGACAGAACACTGAAGCTTTCTTT	CARSRVGQNTEAFF
.	TRBV5-1	TRBD1	TRBJ2-1	TGCGCCAGCAGCGCCGGACAGGGGGGCTACAATGAGCAGTTCTTC	CASSAGQGGYNEQFF
.	TRBV19	.	TRBJ1-5	TGTGCCAGTAGTACCGGTACGAGCAATCAGCCCCAGCATTTT	CASSTGTSNQPQHF
few	TRBV6-5	.	TRBJ2-7	TGTGCCAGCAGTCTAGCTGCGGAACTGTACGAGCAGTACTTC	CASSLAAELYEQYF
once	TRBV6-5	.	TRBJ1-1	TGTGCCAGCACCTCCCCGGGACACGGAAAAGCTTTCTTT	CASTSPGHGKAFF
once	TRBV6-5	.	TRBJ1-1	TGTGCCAGCAGGGGACCCCCGGGGGCTGAAGCTTTCTTT	CASRGPPGAEAFF
.	TRBV7-3	TRBD1	TRBJ1-1	TGTGCCAGCAGCGAAGCAGGGGGCGGATACACTGAAGCTTTCTTT	CASSEAGGGYTEAFF
.	TRBV2	TRBD1	TRBJ2-3	TGTGCCAGCACCTTGGGGACGTTCAGGGGGCGTTTGGGTAACACAGATACGCAGTATTTT	CASTLGTFRGRLGNTDTQYF
.	TRBV18	.	TRBJ1-4	TGTGCCAGCTCACCCCCGGGACTTGGTGAAAAACTGTTTTTT	CASSPPGLGEKLFF
.	TRBV28	.	TRBJ2-7	TGTGCCAGCAGGAGGGACTACGAGCAGTACTTC	CASRRDYEQYF
.	TRBV10-3	TRBD2	TRBJ2-2	TGTGCCATCAGCCGCGGGAGGGGGAAAACCGGGGAGCTGTTTTTT	CAISRGRGKTGELFF
.	TRBV7-8	.	TRBJ2-1	TGTGCCAGCAGCCCGCGGGAAGTTGAGCAGTTCTTC	CASSPREVEQFF
.	TRBV4-1	TRBD1	TRBJ1-4	TGCGCCAGCAGCCAAACCGGGACAGAGCTTAATGAAAAACTGTTTTTT	CASSQTGTELNEKLFF
.	TRBV19	TRBD2	TRBJ2-1	TGTGCCAGTAGTCGGACTAGCGGGATCAATGAGCAGTTCTTC	CASSRTSGINEQFF
.	TRBV25-1	.	TRBJ1-1	TGTGCCAGCAGTGATTCTCAACAGGGCCCGGGTTCTGAAGCTTTCTTT	CASSDSQQGPGSEAFF
.	TRBV27	.	TRBJ2-5	TGTGCCAGCAGTTTATCGATCGCGCAAGAGACCCAGTACTTC	CASSLSIAQETQYF
few	TRBV4-1	.	TRBJ2-7	TGCGCCAGCAGCCGCCTAAAAGGGGGGGGATTCTACGAGCAGTACTTC	CASSRLKGGGFYEQYF
once	TRBV3-1/TRBV3-2	TRBD1	TRBJ2-1	TGTGCCAGCAGGCAGGGGACAGGGTGGGACAATGAGCAGTTCTTC	CASRQGTGWDNEQFF
.	TRBV4-2	.	TRBJ1-1	TGTGCCAGCAGCCAAGGGGAGAGGAGTGTTACCAGGGAAGCTTTCTTT	CASSQGERSVTREAFF
.	TRBV9	.	TRBJ2-5	TGTGCCAGCAGCGTAGGACAAGTCCAAGAGACCCAGTACTTC	CASSVGQVQETQYF
.	TRBV7-3	TRBD2	TRBJ2-7	TGTGCCAGCAGCCGGACTAGCGGCCACGAGCAGTACTTC	CASSRTSGHEQYF
.	TRBV2	.	TRBJ1-2	TGTGCCAGCAGTGACAGGGTTCGCTATGGCTACACCTTC	CASSDRVRYGYTF
.	TRBV3-1/TRBV3-2	TRBD2	TRBJ2-1	TGTGCCAGCAGACAAACCGCTAGCGGGCCCCCCCCTTACAATGAGCAGTTCTTC	CASRQTASGPPPYNEQFF
.	TRBV6-5	.	TRBJ1-1	TGTGCCAGCAGCCCGACATACATGAACACTGAAGCTTTCTTT	CASSPTYMNTEAFF
.	TRBV7-8	TRBD2	TRBJ2-1	TGTGCCAGCAGCCAGCGGGACAGATCTAGCGGGAGACCCAATGAGCAGTTCTTC	CASSQRDRSSGRPNEQFF
.	TRBV5-1	TRBD2	TRBJ2-1	TGCGCCAGCAGCTTGGCGGGACTAGCGGGAGTCAATGAGCAGTTCTTC	CASSLAGLAGVNEQFF
.	TRBV7-6	.	TRBJ2-3	TGTGCCAGCAGTCCCTCTACGCAGTATTTT	CASSPSTQYF
once	TRBV3-1/TRBV3-2	.	TRBJ1-6	TGTGCCAGCAGCCAACCTACCTCCTATAATTCACCCCTCCACTTT	CASSQPTSYNSPLHF
.	TRBV27	.	TRBJ1-2	TGTGCCAGCAGTTTAAATTCAGGGGTGGGCCTCGGCTACACCTTC	CASSLNSGVGLGYTF
.	TRBV3-1/TRBV3-2	TRBD2	TRBJ2-5	TGTGCCAGCAGCCAGGCCCTTAGCGGGAGTCGCCAAGAGACCCAGTACTTC	CASSQALSGSRQETQYF
.	TRBV18	.	TRBJ1-5	TGTGCCAGCTCAGCAACCGGGACACGAGATTATAGCAATCAGCCCCAGCATTTT	CASSATGTRDYSNQPQHF
.	TRBV27	.	TRBJ2-7	TGTGCCAGCTCCACGCGGGGCTACGAGCAGTACTTC	CASSTRGYEQYF
few	TRBV18	.	TRBJ1-1	TGTGCCAGCTCACCACCGGGGGGAAGTCACACTGAAGCTTTCTTT	CASSPPGGSHTEAFF
.	TRBV5-4	.	TRBJ1-2	TGTGCCAGCAGCTTCACAGGGACCTATGGCTACACCTTC	CASSFTGTYGYTF
.	TRBV5-1	.	TRBJ2-2	TGCGCCAGCAGCAGGAGGAGGGCCGAAGGCGGGGAGCTGTTTTTT	CASSRRRAEGGELFF
.	TRBV30	.	TRBJ1-1	TGTGCCTGGAGTGGGGGGGATGGCACTGAAGCTTTCTTT	CAWSGGDGTEAFF
once	TRBV30	.	TRBJ2-2	TGTGCCTGGAGTGAAGCGGCTGGGGAGCTGTTTTTT	CAWSEAAGELFF
few	TRBV6-5	TRBD2	TRBJ2-1	TGTGCCAGCACAGAGACTAGCGGGAGGAATGAGCAGTTCTTC	CASTETSGRNEQFF
.	TRBV9	.	TRBJ2-1	TGTGCCAGCAGCGTAGGGAGGGCGGACTACAATGAGCAGTTCTTC	CASSVGRADYNEQFF
.	TRBV11-1	TRBD1	TRBJ2-4	TGTGCCAGCAGCTTGAGGACAGGTCGAAACATTCAGTACTTC	CASSLRTGRNIQYF
once	TRBV14	.	TRBJ1-1	TGTGCCAGCAGCCAAGTTCACGGACAGCGCTTTACTGCTTTCTTT	CASSQVHGQRFTAFF
.	TRBV6-5	.	TRBJ2-2	TGTGCCAGCAGTTACTTGTCGGGAGCGAACACCGGGGAGCTGTTTTTT	CASSYLSGANTGELFF
.	TRBV2	.	TRBJ1-5	TGTGCCAGCAAGCCAGGACAGTACAATCAGCCCCAGCATTTT	CASKPGQYNQPQHF
.	TRBV12-3/TRBV12-4	TRBD1	TRBJ1-2	TGTGCCAGCAGTTTAGTGGCAGGGGGCGGCTACACCTTC	CASSLVAGGGYTF
.	TRBV18	.	TRBJ1-1	TGTGCCAGCTCACCACCCCGTGGACAGCGGAACACTGAAGCTTTCTTT	CASSPPRGQRNTEAFF
.	TRBV28	TRBD1	TRBJ1-3	TGTGCCAGCAGTTTAGGGACAGGGGGTTTTCTGAGCTCTGGAAACACCATATATTTT	CASSLGTGGFLSSGNTIYF
.	TRBV21-1	.	TRBJ1-1	TGTGCCAGCAGCACTACAGTCCACCACACTGAAGCTTTCTTT	CASSTTVHHTEAFF